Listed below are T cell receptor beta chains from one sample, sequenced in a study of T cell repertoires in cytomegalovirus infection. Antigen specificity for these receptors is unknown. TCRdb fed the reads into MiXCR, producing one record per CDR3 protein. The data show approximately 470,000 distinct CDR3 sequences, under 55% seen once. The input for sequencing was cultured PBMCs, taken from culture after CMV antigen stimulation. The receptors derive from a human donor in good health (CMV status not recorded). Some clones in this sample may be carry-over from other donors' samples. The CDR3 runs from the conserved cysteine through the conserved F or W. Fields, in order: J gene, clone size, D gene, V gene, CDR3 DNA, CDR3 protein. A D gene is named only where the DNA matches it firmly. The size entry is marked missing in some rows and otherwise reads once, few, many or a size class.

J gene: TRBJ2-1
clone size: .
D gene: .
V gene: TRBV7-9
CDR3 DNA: TGTGCCAGCGGCACGCCGGACAATGAGCAGTTCTTC
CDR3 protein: CASGTPDNEQFF

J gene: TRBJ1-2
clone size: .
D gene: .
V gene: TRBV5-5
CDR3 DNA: TGTGCCAGCAGCTTGACGGACAGCAAAGAGGCGTTTAACTATGGCTACACCTTC
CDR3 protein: CASSLTDSKEAFNYGYTF

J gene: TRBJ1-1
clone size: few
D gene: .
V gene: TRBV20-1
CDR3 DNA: TGCAGTGCTAGTACGGGTATTACTGAAGCTTTCTTT
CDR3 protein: CSASTGITEAFF

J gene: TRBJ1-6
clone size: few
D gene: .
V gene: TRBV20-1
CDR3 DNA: TGCAGTGCTCAGGGGACGATCGAGTCACCCCTCCACTTT
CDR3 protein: CSAQGTIESPLHF

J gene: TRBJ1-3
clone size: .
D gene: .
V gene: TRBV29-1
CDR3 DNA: TGCAGCGTCAGGGCTTCCTCTGGAAACACCATATATTTT
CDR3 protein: CSVRASSGNTIYF

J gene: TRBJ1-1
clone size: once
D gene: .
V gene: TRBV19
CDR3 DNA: TGTGCCAGTAGAACAAGGCGGAACACTGAAGCTTTCTTT
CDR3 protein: CASRTRRNTEAFF

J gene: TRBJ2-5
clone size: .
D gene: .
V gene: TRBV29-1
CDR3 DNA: TGCAGCGTTATAGGGGGAGGCCAAGAGACCCAGTACTTC
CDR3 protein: CSVIGGGQETQYF

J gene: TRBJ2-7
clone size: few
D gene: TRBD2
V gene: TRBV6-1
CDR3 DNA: TGTGCCAGCAGTCCAGAGGGCGGGAGAGGCTACGAGCAGTACTTC
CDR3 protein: CASSPEGGRGYEQYF

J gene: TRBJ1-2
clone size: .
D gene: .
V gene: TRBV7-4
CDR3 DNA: TGTGCCAGCAGCTTTCTACTTAACTATGGCTACACCTTC
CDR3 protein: CASSFLLNYGYTF

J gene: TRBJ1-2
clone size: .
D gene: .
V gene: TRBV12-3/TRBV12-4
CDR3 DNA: TGTGCCAGCACCCCGGGGGGGGAATATGGCTACACCTTC
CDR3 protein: CASTPGGEYGYTF

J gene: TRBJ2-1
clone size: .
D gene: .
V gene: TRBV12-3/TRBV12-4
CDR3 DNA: TGTGCCAGCACCCTTGTCCGCGGGGGCTATCAGGATGAGCAGTTCTTC
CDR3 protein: CASTLVRGGYQDEQFF

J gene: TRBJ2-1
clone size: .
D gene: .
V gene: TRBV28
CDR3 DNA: TGTGCCAGCAGTCAACTTCGGGGCGGCAATGAGCAGTTCTTC
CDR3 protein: CASSQLRGGNEQFF

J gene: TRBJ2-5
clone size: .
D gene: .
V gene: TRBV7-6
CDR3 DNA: TGTGCCAGCAGCTTACGTCAAGAGACCCAGTACTTC
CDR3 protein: CASSLRQETQYF

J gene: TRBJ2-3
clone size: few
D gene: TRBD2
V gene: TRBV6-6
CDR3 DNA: TGTGCCAGCAGTTTAGCGGGAGGGCCCTATACGCAGTATTTT
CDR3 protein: CASSLAGGPYTQYF

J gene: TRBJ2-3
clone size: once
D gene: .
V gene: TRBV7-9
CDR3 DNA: TGTGCCAGCAGCCCGAGGGGATCAACTACAGATACGCAGTATTTT
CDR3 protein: CASSPRGSTTDTQYF

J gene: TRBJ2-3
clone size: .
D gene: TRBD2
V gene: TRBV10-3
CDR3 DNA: TGTGCCATAAGGACTAGCGGGAGGACAGATACGCAGTATTTT
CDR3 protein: CAIRTSGRTDTQYF

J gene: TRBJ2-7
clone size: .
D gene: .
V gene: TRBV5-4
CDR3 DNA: TGTGCCAGCACCTCCGACAGCGAGGACGAGCAGTACTTC
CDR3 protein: CASTSDSEDEQYF

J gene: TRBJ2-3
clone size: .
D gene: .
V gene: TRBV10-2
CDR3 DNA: TGCGCCAGCAGTGTAGGCGGATACCGCACAGATACGCAGTATTTT
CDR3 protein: CASSVGGYRTDTQYF

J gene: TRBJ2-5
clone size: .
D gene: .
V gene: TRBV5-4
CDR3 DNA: TGTGCCAGCAGCTTGCGTCTTGGGAGCCAAGAGACCCAGTACTTC
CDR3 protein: CASSLRLGSQETQYF

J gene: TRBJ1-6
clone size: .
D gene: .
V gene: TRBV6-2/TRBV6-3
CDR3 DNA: TGTGCCAGCGGAGGGCCCCCGAGCTCCTATAATTCACCCCTCCACTTT
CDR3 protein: CASGGPPSSYNSPLHF

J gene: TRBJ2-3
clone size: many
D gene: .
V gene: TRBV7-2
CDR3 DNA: TGTGCCAGCAGCTTAGCCTACACAGATACGCAGTATTTT
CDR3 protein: CASSLAYTDTQYF

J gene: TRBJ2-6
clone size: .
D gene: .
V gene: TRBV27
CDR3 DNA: TGTGCCAGCAGTTTATTTTTATCGTGGCAGGGAAGCTCTGGGGCCAACGTCCTGACTTTC
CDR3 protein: CASSLFLSWQGSSGANVLTF

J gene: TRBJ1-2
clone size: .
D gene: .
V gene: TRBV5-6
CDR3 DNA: TGTGCCAGCAGCCTAAGGCGTCTCTATGGCTACACCTTC
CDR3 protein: CASSLRRLYGYTF

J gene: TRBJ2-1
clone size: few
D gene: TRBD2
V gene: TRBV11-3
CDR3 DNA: TGTGCCAGCAGCTTGGCCCCGACTAGCGGAATCTCCAATGAGCAGTTCTTC
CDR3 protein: CASSLAPTSGISNEQFF

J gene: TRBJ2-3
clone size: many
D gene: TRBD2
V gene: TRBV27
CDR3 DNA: TGTGCTAGTTCTAGCGGGGGCACAGATACGCAGTATTTT
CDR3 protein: CASSSGGTDTQYF

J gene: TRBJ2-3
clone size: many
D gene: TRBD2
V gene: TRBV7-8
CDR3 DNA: TGTGCCAGCAGCTCCCAGCGGGGGGGACGAGATACGCAGTATTTT
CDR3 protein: CASSSQRGGRDTQYF

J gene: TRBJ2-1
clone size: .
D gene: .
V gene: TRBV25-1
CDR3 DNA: TGTGCCAGCAGTGAATTCCACGGCGGAAGCTCCTACAATGAGCAGTTCTTC
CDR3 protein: CASSEFHGGSSYNEQFF